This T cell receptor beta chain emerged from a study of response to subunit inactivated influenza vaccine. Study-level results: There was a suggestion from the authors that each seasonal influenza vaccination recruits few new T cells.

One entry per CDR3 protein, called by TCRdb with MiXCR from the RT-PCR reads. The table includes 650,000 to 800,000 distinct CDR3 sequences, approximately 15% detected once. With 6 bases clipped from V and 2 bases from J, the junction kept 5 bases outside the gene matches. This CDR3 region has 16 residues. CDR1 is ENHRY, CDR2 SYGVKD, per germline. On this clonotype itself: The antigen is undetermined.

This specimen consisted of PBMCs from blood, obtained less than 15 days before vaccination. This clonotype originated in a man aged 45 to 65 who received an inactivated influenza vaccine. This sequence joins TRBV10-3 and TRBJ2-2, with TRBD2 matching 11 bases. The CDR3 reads CAIRKTSGSNTGELFF. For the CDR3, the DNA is TGTGCCATCAGGAAAACTAGCGGGAGTAACACCGGGGAGCTGTTTTTT.